These 7 T cell receptor beta chains came from one sample sequenced in a study of blood T cells in healthy people across ages. The second PCR ran 7 to 11 cycles with a sample-barcoded 5' primer and J-beta primers. TCRdb reprocessed the 5' RACE reads via MiXCR and lists one record per CDR3 protein. The table includes 850,000 to 1,000,000 distinct CDR3 sequences, roughly 43% detected once. Sequenced sample: blood. Receptors originate from a man aged 30-40 years in good health.

V gene TRBV20-1 combines with J gene TRBJ2-1; the D call may be TRBD1 or TRBD2 (7 bases each). The V gene's germline CDR1 is DFQATT and CDR2 SNEGSKA (reference sequence). Trimming cost V 0 bases and J 7 bases, with 13 bases left between them. This CDR3 comprises 14 residues. The CDR3 is CSARDRGGMNEQFF. CDR3 coding DNA: TGCAGTGCTAGAGACAGGGGGGGGATGAATGAGCAGTTCTTC.

This clonotype has more than one count but fewer than ten. The chain uses TRBV20-1 and TRBJ2-5; 13 bases align to TRBD2. Germline V lookup: CDR1 DFQATT, CDR2 SNEGSKA (reference sequence). There are 15 residues in the CDR3. J lost 1 base, V lost 4 bases, and 3 bases had no gene match. DNA for the CDR3: TGCAGTGCTACTTGGACTAGCGGGGGCCAAGAGACCCAGTACTTC. Protein: CSATWTSGGQETQYF.

The chain links TRBV27 to TRBJ2-2, with 8 bases lining up with TRBD2. Germline CDR1 reads MNHEY; CDR2 reads SMNVEV (reference sequence). The junction had 8 bases not matched to a gene; V was cut back by 4 bases and J by 4 bases. CDR3 length: 16 residues. The CDR3 DNA is TGTGCCAGCAGTTCTAACGGGGGGGCGTTCACCGGGGAGCTGTTTTTT. Protein product: CASSSNGGAFTGELFF.

For this clonotype: Just one base apart from a much larger clone, this may be a read error. The chain uses TRBV29-1 and TRBJ2-7; D gene uncertain. The CDR3 covers 11 residues. V was pared by 7 bases and J by 4 bases, with 11 bases between. From germline, CDR1 is SQVTM and CDR2 ANQGSEA. CDR3 sequence reads: CSGGAGYEQYF. The CDR3 nucleotides are TGCAGCGGTGGAGCCGGGTACGAGCAGTACTTC.

The chain combines TRBV6-5 with TRBJ2-7, with D perhaps being TRBD1 or TRBD2 (5 bases each). The DNA end lines up better with TRBJ2-5; the J call may be wrong. CDR1 is MNHEY and CDR2 is SVGAGI in the germline V gene. This CDR3 comprises 15 residues. CDR3 in amino acids: CASSYLARDGETQYF. Here the CDR3 DNA reads TGTGCCAGCAGTTACCTCGCCCGGGACGGAGAGACCCAGTACTTC.

This chain links TRBV27 with TRBJ1-1, with D perhaps matching TRBD1 (6 bases). The V end was cut by 2 bases, the J end by 8 bases, with 21 bases between. The length of the CDR3 is 16 residues. Per the germline V gene, CDR1 is MNHEY and CDR2 is SMNVEV (reference sequence). CDR3: CASSLDGWGARMEAFF. CDR3 coding DNA: TGTGCCAGCAGTTTAGATGGTTGGGGGGCCCGGATGGAAGCTTTCTTT.

This clonotype was seen a few times. This chain links TRBV29-1 with TRBJ1-1, with 7 bases that match TRBD1. The germline gives CDR1 SQVTM, CDR2 ANQGSEA. Trimming took 6 bases from V and 2 from J; bases not matched to a gene: 3. The CDR3 totals 12 residues. The CDR3 DNA sequence: TGCAGCGTGCGGGACAGCAACACTGAAGCTTTCTTT. It translates to CSVRDSNTEAFF.